The T cell receptor beta chain under discussion was sequenced for a study of shared clonotypes between healthy human individuals. Study-level findings and limits: The study found about 5% of naive CD4 clonotypes shared across a handful of donors.

Every one of the donors was a Caucasian adult that lived in Nashville, Tennessee. There are 16 residues in the CDR3. Germline V gene sequence: CDR1 SGHVS, CDR2 FQNEAQ. The V and J ends lost 3 bases and 1 base, in that order; junction bases with no gene match: 2. TCRdb's copy holds only in-frame clones and misses some; the assay was immunoSEQ multiplex PCR. The profile shows about 1,500,000 clones, 95% to 97% of them singletons. Regarding this clone: The antigen is undetermined.

The chain joins TRBV7-8 to TRBJ2-4; 11 bases are a match to TRBD2. The clonotype originates from a man younger than 45 in good health. Sequencing was carried out using naive CD4+ T cells sorted from blood. Subset defined: CD45RA+ positively selected. In nucleotides, the CDR3 is TGTGCCAGCAGCTTCTCTAGCGGGAGGGCCAAAAACATTCAGTACTTC. It yields the protein CASSFSSGRAKNIQYF.